The 27 T cell receptor beta chains reported below all come from one sample, sequenced in a study of blood T cell repertoires in COVID-19. TCRdb keeps only in-frame clones here, not all; method: immunoSEQ multiplex PCR. The table records 310,000 or so clones, 87% of them present only once. The sequencing sample was made of PBMCs or T cells enriched from blood (not recorded which). The receptors shown here come from a woman aged 35 to 49 who had recovered from COVID-19.

V is TRBV5-1 and J is TRBJ1-5; D is unclear. Germline V gives CDR1 SGHRS, CDR2 YFSETQ. Trimming cost V 4 bases and J 5 bases, with 19 bases left between them. There are 16 residues in the CDR3. DNA of the CDR3: TGCGCCAGCAGCCCCGGAATGGGTTCGGGGTATCAGCCCCAGCATTTT. Protein sequence: CASSPGMGSGYQPQHF.

The V gene is TRBV7-2, the J gene TRBJ1-6; no definite D call. CDR3 size: 14 residues. Trimming cost V 1 base and J 5 bases, with 6 bases left between them. The germline gives CDR1 SGHTA, CDR2 FQGNSA. The CDR3 region is CASSLDSNNSPLHF. CDR3 nucleotides: TGTGCCAGCAGCTTAGACAGTAATAATTCACCCCTCCACTTT.

The chain recombines TRBV5-6 with TRBJ1-2; 7 bases match TRBD1. Germline assignment: CDR1 SGHDT and CDR2 YYEEEE. The CDR3 totals 15 residues. The V and J ends lost 2 bases and 5 bases, in that order; junction bases with no gene match: 9. The CDR3 reads CASSFGDRVAYGYTF. CDR3 nucleotide sequence: TGTGCCAGCAGCTTCGGCGACAGGGTGGCTTATGGCTACACCTTC.

The V and J genes are TRBV13 and TRBJ1-2; D not certain. Germline CDR1 reads PRHDT; CDR2 reads FYEKMQ (reference sequence). This CDR3 spans 13 amino acids. V dropped 7 bases and J dropped 2 bases, with 11 bases sitting between them. In DNA, the CDR3 is TGTGCCAGCAACCTAGGCCCGAACTATGGCTACACCTTC. It is translated as CASNLGPNYGYTF.

The chain combines TRBV7-9 with TRBJ2-3, with a possible D match to TRBD2 (7 bases). Germline loops: CDR1 SEHNR, CDR2 FQNEAQ (reference sequence). V shed 5 bases and J shed 3 bases, with 18 bases lying between them. The CDR3 loop spans 16 amino acids. Written as DNA, the CDR3 is TGTGCCAGCAGCACTAGAGGGGGGGCCCGGACAGATACGCAGTATTTT. Translating it yields CASSTRGGARTDTQYF.

This clone came up once. The gene calls are TRBV7-6 and TRBJ2-5; tentatively, D is TRBD2 (6 bases). CDR1 and CDR2 from the germline V gene are SGHVS and FNYEAQ. This CDR3 has 18 amino acids. With 4 bases removed from V and 1 base from J, the gap between germline ends came to 22 bases. The CDR3 loop is CASSSKAGTHAIQETQYF. In DNA, the CDR3 is TGTGCCAGCAGCTCGAAGGCGGGGACCCATGCGATCCAAGAGACCCAGTACTTC.

V usage is TRBV15 and J usage is TRBJ1-2; TRBD1 is a possible D gene (6 bases). Germline values: CDR1 LNHNV, CDR2 YYDKDF (reference sequence). The CDR3 covers 13 residues. V was clipped by 4 bases and J by 2 bases, with 8 bases between them. The CDR3 DNA follows: TGTGCCACCAGCAACGACAGGAACTATGGCTACACCTTC. This codes for CATSNDRNYGYTF. Full variable domain (rest looked up from reference TRBV15 and TRBJ1-2): DAMVIQNPRYQVTQFGKPVTLSCSQTLNHNVMYWYQQKSSQAPKLLFHYYDKDFNNEADTPDNFQSRRPNTSFCFLDIRSPGLGDTAMYLCATSNDRNYGYTFGSGTRLTVV.

The rearrangement links TRBV4-1 to TRBJ2-1, with TRBD2 matching over 7 bases. Trimming at V came to 4 bases and at J to 3 bases, leaving 9 bases not matched to a gene. There are 16 residues in the CDR3. Germline lookup yields CDR1 MGHRA and CDR2 YSYEKL. CDR3 sequence reads: CASSRGLVFNYNEQFF. The CDR3, as DNA: TGCGCCAGCAGCCGCGGACTAGTATTCAACTACAATGAGCAGTTCTTC.

The chain links TRBV11-2 to TRBJ1-1; D possibly corresponds to TRBD1 (6 bases). The CDR3 covers 14 residues. Germline V gene data show CDR1 as SGHAT and CDR2 as FQNNGV. Trimming pared 7 bases from V and 5 bases from J, leaving 17 bases between. The CDR3, as DNA: TGTGCCAGCACATCGGGGGGCTCGGTGACTGAAGCTTTCTTT. This encodes CASTSGGSVTEAFF.

The chain is built from TRBV7-2 and TRBJ2-1; perhaps TRBD2 as D (6 bases). The CDR3 consists of 11 residues. Germline CDR1 SGHTA, CDR2 FQGNSA. With 3 bases removed from V and 9 bases from J, the gap between germline ends came to 6 bases. Here the CDR3 reads CASSLRGEQFF. In nucleotides, the CDR3 is TGTGCCAGCAGCTTGCGGGGTGAGCAGTTCTTC.

This clone was counted a few times. The chain recombines TRBV10-1 with TRBJ2-3; D not resolved. Germline V gene sequence: CDR1 WNHNN, CDR2 SYGVQD (reference sequence). The V gene lost 0 bases and the J gene lost 7 bases, with 14 bases spanning the gap. The length of the CDR3 is 15 residues. The CDR3 loop reads CASSESSVLSNTQYF. Written as DNA, the CDR3 is TGCGCCAGCAGTGAGTCTTCCGTTCTTAGCAATACGCAGTATTTT.

The V call is TRBV5-1, the J call TRBJ1-1, with D tentatively TRBD1 (5 bases). Trimming removed 3 bases from V and 10 bases from J, with 10 bases in between. The CDR3 is 11 amino acids. Looked up from germline, CDR1 is SGHRS and CDR2 is YFSETQ. The CDR3 spells CASSWGEIAFF. The CDR3 region has the DNA TGCGCCAGCAGCTGGGGGGAAATAGCTTTCTTT. Variable domain in full (rest from reference TRBV5-1 and TRBJ1-1): KAGVTQTPRYLIKTRGQQVTLSCSPISGHRSVSWYQQTPGQGLQFLFEYFSETQRNKGNFPGRFSGRQFSNSRSEMNVSTLELGDSALYLCASSWGEIAFFGQGTRLTVV.

The chain carries TRBV9 and TRBJ1-1; no clear D gene. Germline CDR1 reads SGDLS; CDR2 reads YYNGEE. This CDR3 contains 13 residues. Between the trimmed V and J ends, which lost 4 bases and 1 base, there was a span of 8 bases. CDR3 in amino acids: CASSTGTNTEAFF. DNA for the CDR3: TGTGCCAGCAGCACCGGTACGAACACTGAAGCTTTCTTT.

This clone was detected only a few times. The J gene is TRBJ2-1, the V gene TRBV5-4; 9 nucleotides align to TRBD1. With 3 bases clipped from V and 7 bases from J, the junction kept 2 bases outside the gene matches. Looked up from germline, CDR1 is SGHNT and CDR2 is YYREEE (reference sequence). The CDR3 loop spans 13 amino acids. The CDR3: CASSSQGANEQFF. CDR3 nucleotides: TGTGCCAGCAGCTCACAGGGGGCGAATGAGCAGTTCTTC.

V gene TRBV9 combines with J gene TRBJ1-3, with D hard to call. Germline CDR1 reads SGDLS; CDR2 reads YYNGEE. With 5 bases removed from V and 0 bases from J, the gap between germline ends came to 9 bases. CDR3 length: 14 amino acids. The CDR3 protein is CASRSEASGNTIYF. The CDR3 DNA sequence: TGTGCCAGCAGATCGGAGGCCTCTGGAAACACCATATATTTT.

The genes are TRBV10-2 and TRBJ2-1; the D gene is possibly TRBD2 (6 bases). The germline V and J ends were trimmed by 4 bases and 2 bases, with 15 bases remaining between them. CDR3 size: 16 residues. The V gene's germline CDR1 is WSHSY and CDR2 SAAADI. The CDR3 reads CASSARGSGPYNEQFF. CDR3 nucleotide sequence: TGCGCCAGCAGTGCCCGAGGAAGCGGGCCCTACAATGAGCAGTTCTTC.

The chain is built from TRBV18 and TRBJ2-6; TRBD1 agrees at 7 bases. Germline loops: CDR1 KGHSH, CDR2 LQKENI. Trimming cost V 3 bases and J 0 bases; bases outside gene matches: 11. CDR3 size: 19 residues. Here the CDR3 reads CASSPMGQPADSGANVLTF. In nucleotides, the CDR3 is TGTGCCAGCTCACCCATGGGACAGCCCGCCGACTCTGGGGCCAACGTCCTGACTTTC.

The CDR3 nucleotides are TGTGCCAGCAGTTACTCGCCTGAACTTCTGAACACTGAAGCTTTCTTT. Encoded protein: CASSYSPELLNTEAFF. The rearrangement links TRBV6-5 to TRBJ1-1; D ambiguous. Trimming left V 0 bases short and J 0 bases short, with 11 bases between. The CDR3 length is 16 residues. Germline values: CDR1 MNHEY, CDR2 SVGAGI.

The rearrangement joins TRBV6-2 or TRBV6-3 to TRBJ2-7; TRBD1 aligns across 7 bases. The germline gives CDR1 MNHEY, CDR2 SVGEGT. V lost 2 bases and J lost 3; bases outside the gene matches: 1. This CDR3 contains 13 residues. The CDR3 DNA reads as TGTGCCAGCAGTTACAGGGACAGCTACGAGCAGTACTTC. Protein sequence: CASSYRDSYEQYF.

This clone has a handful of counts. J is TRBJ1-5 and V is TRBV27, with D perhaps TRBD1 (5 bases). V lost 5 bases and J 9 bases, leaving 14 bases between the germline ends. Germline lookup yields CDR1 MNHEY and CDR2 SMNVEV (reference sequence). The length of the CDR3 is 13 residues. In DNA, the CDR3 is TGTGCCAGCAGTCCTACAGGTTTCCCGCCCCAGCATTTT. It encodes CASSPTGFPPQHF.

This sequence joins TRBV7-2 and TRBJ2-1; TRBD1 aligns across 8 bases. J was trimmed by 4 bases and V by 4 bases; bases with no gene match: 3. Germline CDR1 is SGHTA and CDR2 is FQGNSA. The CDR3 totals 14 residues. The CDR3 DNA reads as TGTGCCAGCAGCTCGGACAGGGCTTACAATGAGCAGTTCTTC. Encoded protein: CASSSDRAYNEQFF.

The chain carries TRBV19 and TRBJ2-3; D unresolved. The V end lost 9 bases, the J end lost 5 bases, and 3 bases lay between the germline ends. The length of the CDR3 is 9 residues. Germline assignment: CDR1 LNHDA and CDR2 SQIVND (reference sequence). The CDR3 nucleotides read TGTGCCAGCGGAGATACGCAGTATTTT. Protein product: CASGDTQYF.

The V and J genes are TRBV7-3 and TRBJ2-2, with 11 bases lining up with TRBD2. Losses at the gene ends were 3 bases for V and 2 bases for J; bases not matched to a gene: 2. This CDR3 spans 16 amino acids. The germline V gene encodes CDR1 SGHTA and CDR2 FQGTGA. CDR3 residues: CASSLGLAVNTGELFF. The CDR3 DNA is TGTGCCAGCAGCTTGGGACTAGCGGTCAACACCGGGGAGCTGTTTTTT.

The V gene is TRBV27, the J gene TRBJ2-7; D perhaps matches TRBD1 (7 bases). Germline loops: CDR1 MNHEY, CDR2 SMNVEV (reference sequence). V was clipped by 8 bases and J by 3 bases, with 17 bases between them. The CDR3 is 14 residues long. CDR3 DNA: TGTGCCAGCTCCGACAGACAGGGAGGCTACGAGCAGTACTTC. This encodes CASSDRQGGYEQYF.

The V call is TRBV6-5, the J call TRBJ2-7; tentatively, D is TRBD2 (5 bases). V dropped 2 bases and J dropped 2 bases, with 16 bases sitting between them. In germline, CDR1 is MNHEY, CDR2 SVGAGI. The CDR3 runs 16 residues. As DNA, the CDR3 is TGTGCCAGCAGTTACGAGGGTCCCGGACGAACCTACGAGCAGTACTTC. Translating gives CASSYEGPGRTYEQYF.

This chain joins TRBV6-5 and TRBJ1-1; D may be TRBD1 (6 bases). Deletions cut 5 bases from V and 3 bases from J, with 16 bases between. This CDR3 contains 15 residues. Germline-derived CDR1 and CDR2 are MNHEY and SVGAGI. CDR3 amino acids: CASSLHGQSYTEAFF. The CDR3 coding sequence is TGTGCCAGCAGTCTCCACGGACAGAGTTACACTGAAGCTTTCTTT.

The chain uses TRBV3-1 (or the pseudogene TRBV3-2) and TRBJ2-5, with D perhaps TRBD2 (5 bases). V lost 3 bases to trimming and J lost 3 bases, with 11 bases between them. The CDR3 is made up of 14 amino acids. Germline lookup yields CDR1 LGHDT and CDR2 YNNKEL (reference sequence). The CDR3 protein is CASSQGYSEETQYF. CDR3 DNA sequence: TGTGCCAGCAGCCAGGGTTATAGCGAAGAGACCCAGTACTTC.